The entry below describes one T cell receptor beta chain. Its antigen is unknown. The CDR3 loop spans 15 amino acids. Trimming took off 3 bases at V and 4 bases at J, with 14 bases between the two ends. Germline values: CDR1 SGDLS, CDR2 YYNGEE. This entry comes from a study of cytomegalovirus exposure and HLA in healthy donors. Use of 60 Vbeta and 13 Jbeta primers characterized the PCR. Clones were read by immunoSEQ multiplex PCR, and TCRdb kept only the in-frame ones, dropping some. The sample carries approximately 180,000 clones, approximately 80% recorded once. Findings of the study overall: Earlier analysis found most TCR beta V segments productive about 87% or about 30% of the time.

The sequence came from a woman aged 18-29 years in good health and CMV-seronegative. The J gene is TRBJ2-1, the V gene TRBV9; maybe TRBD2 (6 bases). Sequencing was carried out using PBMCs. The CDR3 region has the DNA TGTGCCAGCAGCGCGCGGAGGGACGCATACAATGAGCAGTTCTTC. This gives the protein CASSARRDAYNEQFF. The whole variable domain, filled in from reference TRBV9 and TRBJ2-1, reads DSGVTQTPKHLITATGQRVTLRCSPRSGDLSVYWYQQSLDQGLQFLIQYYNGEERAKGNILERFSAQQFPDLHSELNLSSLELGDSALYFCASSARRDAYNEQFFGPGTRLTVL.